A single sample is the source of the 15 T cell receptor beta chains below, sequenced in a study of blood T cell repertoires in COVID-19. The method was immunoSEQ multiplex PCR; TCRdb's version includes in-frame clones alone and lacks a portion of them. This sample has fewer than 150,000 clones, with about nine tenths found just once. The sequenced sample was peripheral blood. The receptor set was obtained from a woman aged 45-65 years with acute or convalescent COVID-19.

This chain links TRBV6-7 with TRBJ2-2; D gene uncertain. TRBV6-7 is an ORF, and what it does is uncertain. The CDR3 loop spans 21 amino acids. With 6 bases removed from V and 0 bases from J, the gap between germline ends came to 29 bases. The CDR3 bases are TGTGCCAGCAGCTCCAAAAAGTACGTGCCCTTAGCATTCGCGAACACCGGGGAGCTGTTTTTT. Translated: CASSSKKYVPLAFANTGELFF.

This clone was found a few times. The chain couples TRBV6-2 or TRBV6-3 to TRBJ2-1, with D perhaps matching TRBD2 (5 bases). CDR1 is MNHEY and CDR2 is SVGEGT in the germline V gene. V was trimmed by 5 bases and J by 4 bases, leaving 15 bases between them. The CDR3 has 15 amino acids. The DNA of the CDR3 is TGTGCCAGCAGTAAACTAGGAGACCCATACAATGAGCAGTTCTTC. Protein: CASSKLGDPYNEQFF.

The J gene is TRBJ1-1, the V gene TRBV25-1; perhaps TRBD1 as D (5 bases). V was shortened by 6 bases and J by 0 bases, with 14 bases between the two germline ends. The CDR3 totals 15 residues. Per the germline V gene, CDR1 is MGHDK and CDR2 is SYGVNS. The CDR3 coding sequence is TGTGCCAGCAGGGAAACGGGGGTTGTGAACACTGAAGCTTTCTTT. Translating it yields CASRETGVVNTEAFF.

The chain couples TRBV10-3 to TRBJ1-1, with D unresolved. Looked up from germline, CDR1 is ENHRY and CDR2 is SYGVKD. This CDR3 is 14 amino acids long. Between the trimmed V and J ends, which lost 4 bases and 4 bases, there was a span of 13 bases. This chain's CDR3 is CAISGSQGGTEAFF. The CDR3 nucleotides are TGTGCCATCAGTGGTTCCCAAGGAGGCACTGAAGCTTTCTTT.

The chain combines TRBV28 with TRBJ1-5, with D maybe TRBD1 (6 bases). The V end was cut by 3 bases, the J end by 7 bases, with 19 bases between. Germline V CDR1 and CDR2: MDHEN, SYDVKM. The CDR3 sequence is 16 residues long. The CDR3 DNA reads TGTGCCAGCAGTTTGATTACTCTCTCCAGGGGACAGCCCCAGCATTTT. It is translated as CASSLITLSRGQPQHF.

CDR3 loop: CASSDGAANEKLFF. CDR3 sequence (DNA): TGTGCCAGCAGTGATGGGGCCGCGAATGAAAAACTGTTTTTT. The chain is built from TRBV2 and TRBJ1-4, with a tentative D call TRBD1 (5 bases). V lost 3 bases and J lost 5, with 10 bases in between. Per germline, CDR1 SNHLY and CDR2 FYNNEI. The CDR3 loop spans 14 amino acids.

J is TRBJ1-2 and V is TRBV20-1; D is unclear. CDR1 is DFQATT, CDR2 SNEGSKA, per germline (reference sequence). Between the trimmed V and J ends, which lost 5 bases and 6 bases, there was a span of 10 bases. The CDR3 loop spans 11 amino acids. The CDR3 loop is CSASGFDGYTF. CDR3 nucleotide sequence: TGCAGTGCTTCGGGATTTGATGGCTACACCTTC.

The rearrangement links TRBV12-5 to TRBJ2-5; D is ambiguous. CDR1 and CDR2 (germline): LGHNT, FRNRAP. V was clipped by 6 bases and J by 1 base, with 3 bases between them. CDR3 length: 11 residues. This chain's CDR3 is CASGLQETQYF. The CDR3 bases are TGTGCTAGTGGCCTCCAAGAGACCCAGTACTTC.

The chain combines TRBV5-8 with TRBJ2-3; perhaps TRBD1 as D (5 bases). Germline-derived CDR1 and CDR2 are SGHTS and YDEGEE. V gave up 5 bases and J gave up 5 bases, with 12 bases separating them. This CDR3 region has 13 residues. Written as DNA, the CDR3 is TGTGCCAGCAGTTCGCATCAGGGAGATACGCAGTATTTT. Translation gives CASSSHQGDTQYF.

The rearrangement links TRBV6-6 to TRBJ1-1; no clear D gene. The germline V gene encodes CDR1 MNHNY and CDR2 SVGAGI (reference sequence). The CDR3 extends over 12 amino acids. V dropped 6 bases and J dropped 4 bases, with 9 bases sitting between them. The CDR3 DNA reads as TGTGCCAGCAGAAGGGAGGGCACTGAAGCTTTCTTT. The encoded protein is CASRREGTEAFF.

The chain has TRBV5-6 and TRBJ2-3; 7 bases fit TRBD1. Trimming cost V 3 bases and J 0 bases; bases outside gene matches: 4. Germline assignment: CDR1 SGHDT and CDR2 YYEEEE. The CDR3 is 15 residues long. CDR3 DNA sequence: TGTGCCAGCAGCTCGGGACAGAGAAGCACAGATACGCAGTATTTT. The encoded protein is CASSSGQRSTDTQYF.

CDR3 nucleotide sequence: TGCGCCAGCAGCTTGAGGGACACGGCCGATTCACCCCTCCACTTT. This gives the protein CASSLRDTADSPLHF. J is TRBJ1-6 and V is TRBV5-1, with TRBD1 as a possible D gene (6 bases). Trimming removed 1 base from V and 8 bases from J, with 13 bases in between. Germline V gene sequence: CDR1 SGHRS, CDR2 YFSETQ. This CDR3 is built from 15 residues.

The rearrangement joins TRBV6-5 to TRBJ1-2, with 9 bases fitting TRBD1. CDR1 is MNHEY and CDR2 is SVGAGI in the germline V gene. The CDR3 length is 14 residues. J lost 9 bases, V lost 4 bases, and 9 bases had no gene match. The CDR3 region is CASSSPGQGKRYTF. The CDR3 DNA reads TGTGCCAGCAGTTCCCCGGGACAGGGAAAGCGCTACACCTTC.

This clone was detected once. This rearrangement joins TRBV5-4 to TRBJ1-2; 8 nucleotides match TRBD1. The CDR3 extends over 15 amino acids. V dropped 4 bases and J dropped 5; count of bases not matched to a gene: 10. Germline V gives CDR1 SGHNT, CDR2 YYREEE (reference sequence). In nucleotides, the CDR3 is TGTGCCAGCAGCGCTGACGGGACAGGAACTTATGGCTACACCTTC. It is translated as CASSADGTGTYGYTF.

J is TRBJ1-4 and V is TRBV4-3; unclear D gene. The CDR3 runs to 16 residues. V lost 0 bases and J lost 8, with 16 bases in between. In germline, CDR1 is LGHNA, CDR2 YSLEER. The CDR3 region has the DNA TGCGCCAGCAGCCAAGATACTCCGCAGTTCGGGGAAAAACTGTTTTTT. The encoded protein is CASSQDTPQFGEKLFF.